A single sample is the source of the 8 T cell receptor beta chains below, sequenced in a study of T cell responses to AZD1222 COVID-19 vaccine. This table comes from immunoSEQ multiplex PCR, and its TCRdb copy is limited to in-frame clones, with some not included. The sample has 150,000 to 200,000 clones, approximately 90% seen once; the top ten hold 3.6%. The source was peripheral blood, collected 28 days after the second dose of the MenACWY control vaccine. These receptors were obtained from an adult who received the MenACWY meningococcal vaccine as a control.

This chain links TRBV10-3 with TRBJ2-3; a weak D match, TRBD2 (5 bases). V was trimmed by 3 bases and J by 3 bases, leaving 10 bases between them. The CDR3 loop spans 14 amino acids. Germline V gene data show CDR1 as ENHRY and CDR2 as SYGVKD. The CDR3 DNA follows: TGTGCCATCAGTGACCCGCGGAGGACAGATACGCAGTATTTT. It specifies CAISDPRRTDTQYF.

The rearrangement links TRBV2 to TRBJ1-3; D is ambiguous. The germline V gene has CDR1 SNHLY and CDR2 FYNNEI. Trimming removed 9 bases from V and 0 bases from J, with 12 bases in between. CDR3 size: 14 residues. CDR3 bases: TGTGCCAGTGCAGGTCTGGCCTCTGGAAACACCATATATTTT. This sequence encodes CASAGLASGNTIYF.

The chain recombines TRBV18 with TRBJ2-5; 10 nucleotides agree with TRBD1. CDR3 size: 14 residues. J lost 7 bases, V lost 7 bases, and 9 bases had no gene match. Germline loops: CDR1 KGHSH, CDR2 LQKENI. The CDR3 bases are TGTGCCAGCTATCCGGGACAGGGGTATGGGACCCAGTACTTC. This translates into CASYPGQGYGTQYF.

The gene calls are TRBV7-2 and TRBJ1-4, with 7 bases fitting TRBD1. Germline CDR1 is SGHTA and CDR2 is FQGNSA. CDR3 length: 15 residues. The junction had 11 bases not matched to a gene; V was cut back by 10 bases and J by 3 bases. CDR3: CATAPTGQPNEKLFF. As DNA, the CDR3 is TGTGCCACCGCCCCTACGGGACAGCCTAATGAAAAACTGTTTTTT.

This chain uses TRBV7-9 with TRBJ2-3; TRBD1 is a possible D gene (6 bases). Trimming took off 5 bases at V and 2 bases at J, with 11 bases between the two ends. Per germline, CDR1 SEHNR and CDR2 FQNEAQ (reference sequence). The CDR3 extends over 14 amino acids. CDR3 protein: CASSLRTATDTQYF. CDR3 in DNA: TGTGCCAGCAGCCTACGGACAGCCACAGATACGCAGTATTTT.

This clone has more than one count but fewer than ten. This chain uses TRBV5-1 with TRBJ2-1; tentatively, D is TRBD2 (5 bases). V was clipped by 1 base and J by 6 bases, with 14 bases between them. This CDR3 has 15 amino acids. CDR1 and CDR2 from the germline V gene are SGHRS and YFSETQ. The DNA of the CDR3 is TGCGCCAGCAGCTTGTCTTTGGGGAGCGGCAATGAGCAGTTCTTC. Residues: CASSLSLGSGNEQFF.

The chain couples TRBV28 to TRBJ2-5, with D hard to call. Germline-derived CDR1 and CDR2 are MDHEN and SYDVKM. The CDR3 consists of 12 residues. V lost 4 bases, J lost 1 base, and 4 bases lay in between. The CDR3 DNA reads TGTGCCAGCAGTTCCTTCCAAGAGACCCAGTACTTC. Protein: CASSSFQETQYF.

This chain's CDR3 is CASSQDRGHYGYTF. The CDR3, as DNA: TGCGCCAGCAGCCAGGACAGGGGGCACTATGGCTACACCTTC. The chain is built from TRBV4-1 and TRBJ1-2; 11 nucleotides align to TRBD1. With 3 bases clipped from V and 3 bases from J, the junction kept 0 bases outside the gene matches. This CDR3 has 14 amino acids. Germline CDR1 MGHRA, CDR2 YSYEKL.